The entry that follows covers one TCR beta chain sequence. At one end, the junction sequence differs from germline, possibly due to a read error. Clones were sequenced by immunoSEQ multiplex PCR, and TCRdb holds only the in-frame ones, with some missing. The sample gives roughly 300,000 clones, 80% to 90% of which show up once; over 9% is in the top ten. The data are from a study of blood T cell repertoires in COVID-19. Germline V gene sequence: CDR1 MDHEN, CDR2 SYDVKM. The CDR3 runs 12 residues. This chain links TRBV28 with TRBJ2-7; D uncertain. Specimen: peripheral blood. The source is a woman between 50 and 59 years old who had recovered from COVID-19. CDR3 coding DNA: TGTGCCAGCAGTCGCACTCCTCAAAGTCTGGACTTC. Translation gives CASSRTPQSLDF.